The rows below give T cell receptor beta chains drawn from one sample of a study of T cell responses to AZD1222 COVID-19 vaccine. Method: immunoSEQ multiplex PCR; TCRdb's copy keeps in-frame clones and lacks some. The profile shows under 200,000 clones, roughly 94% of them singletons. Sequencing used peripheral blood, obtained on day 0 of AZD1222 vaccination. These receptors were collected from an adult in good health. The CDR3 runs from the conserved cysteine through the conserved F or W. The D gene is left open where the match is weak. Clone size appears in some rows only: once, few, many, or a class for an expanded clone.

TGTGCCAGCTCACCCTCAGGAGGAAATCAGCCCCAGCATTTT | CASSPSGGNQPQHF | TRBJ1-5 | . | . | TRBV18
TGTGCCAGCAGGGGGACAGGGATATATGGCTACACCTTC | CASRGTGIYGYTF | TRBJ1-2 | once | TRBD1 | TRBV5-4
TGTGCCAGCAGCTTTAGACAGGTTCAAGAGACCCAGTACTTC | CASSFRQVQETQYF | TRBJ2-5 | . | . | TRBV11-1
TGTGCCAGCAGCTTGGGATTACGGGGGACCACTGAAGCTTTCTTT | CASSLGLRGTTEAFF | TRBJ1-1 | . | . | TRBV5-5
TGTGCCAGCAGTGTCAGGGGAGGCAATCAGCCCCAGCATTTT | CASSVRGGNQPQHF | TRBJ1-5 | . | . | TRBV2
TGTGCCAGCAGTTACGGGTCCCCCTACGAGCAGTACTTC | CASSYGSPYEQYF | TRBJ2-7 | . | . | TRBV6-7
TGTGCCAGCAGTCGCCAGGGCGAGAACACTGAAGCTTTCTTT | CASSRQGENTEAFF | TRBJ1-1 | . | . | TRBV28
TGTGCCAGCAGTGAGAGGGGGAACACTGAAGCTTTCTTT | CASSERGNTEAFF | TRBJ1-1 | . | . | TRBV6-1
TGTGCCAGCAGCCCGGGACGGTCCTCTGGAAACACCATATATTTT | CASSPGRSSGNTIYF | TRBJ1-3 | . | . | TRBV5-5
TGTGCCAGCATCGACACTGGGAAAAACACTGAAGCTTTCTTT | CASIDTGKNTEAFF | TRBJ1-1 | . | . | TRBV7-9
TGCGCCAGCAGTTCCCCCGGTTGGACTGAAGCTTTCTTT | CASSSPGWTEAFF | TRBJ1-1 | . | . | TRBV5-1
TGTGCCAGCAGTTACGGGAGCCGGAATGAGCAGTTCTTC | CASSYGSRNEQFF | TRBJ2-1 | . | . | TRBV6-2/TRBV6-3
TGTGCCAGCAGCTCTCTGGGGCAGCCCCAGCATTTT | CASSSLGQPQHF | TRBJ1-5 | . | . | TRBV28
TGTGCCAGCAGTCCTTTTAATGAGCAGTTCTTC | CASSPFNEQFF | TRBJ2-1 | . | . | TRBV12-3/TRBV12-4
TGTGCCAGTAGTATTTACAGGGGGGACACTGAAGCTTTCTTT | CASSIYRGDTEAFF | TRBJ1-1 | once | TRBD1 | TRBV19
TGTGCCAGCAGCTTTCCCAGAAGCGGGAGGCTCTCCTACGAGCAGTACTTC | CASSFPRSGRLSYEQYF | TRBJ2-7 | . | TRBD2 | TRBV7-9
TGTGCCAGCGGGACAGGGCGCGTCGGGCGTGAAAAACTGTTTTTT | CASGTGRVGREKLFF | TRBJ1-4 | . | TRBD1 | TRBV28
TGTGCCAGCAGCCCCGCGGGGGGCGAGCAGTACTTC | CASSPAGGEQYF | TRBJ2-7 | . | TRBD2 | TRBV5-4
TGTGCCAGCAGCTTATGGGGACCGAAAAGCTCCTATAATTCACCCCTCCACTTT | CASSLWGPKSSYNSPLHF | TRBJ1-6 | . | . | TRBV7-9